This passage covers 9 T cell receptor beta chains from one sample sequenced in a study of blood T cell repertoires in COVID-19. Profiling relied on immunoSEQ multiplex PCR, and the TCRdb table lists in-frame clones only, not all of them. Of 300,000 or so clones detected, over 80% appear once; the ten largest clones hold around 3.9%. The specimen was peripheral blood. These receptors all come from a woman between 50 and 59 years old with active or convalescent COVID-19.

This clone was picked up one time. The genes are TRBV18 and TRBJ2-1; TRBD2 matches 10 bases. The CDR3 covers 14 residues. The V gene end was trimmed by 3 bases and the J gene end by 7 bases; junction bases not matched to a gene: 3. Germline V lookup: CDR1 KGHSH, CDR2 LQKENI. Here the CDR3 reads CASSPLAGGNEQFF. The CDR3 DNA reads as TGTGCCAGCTCACCCTTAGCGGGAGGAAATGAGCAGTTCTTC.

The V call is TRBV5-4, the J call TRBJ2-7; 7 nucleotides match TRBD1. V gave up 4 bases and J gave up 0 bases; unmatched junction bases: 10. Germline CDR1 is SGHNT and CDR2 is YYREEE (reference sequence). This CDR3 comprises 16 residues. The DNA of the CDR3 is TGTGCCAGCAGCCACAGGGGCCGCACTAGCTCCTACGAGCAGTACTTC. The encoded protein is CASSHRGRTSSYEQYF.

This clone was recorded once. The CDR3: CASSQSPSGTITDTQYF. The DNA for the CDR3 is TGCGCCAGCAGCCAAAGCCCTAGCGGCACTATCACAGATACGCAGTATTTT. V usage is TRBV4-1 and J usage is TRBJ2-3; 7 bases are a match to TRBD2. CDR1 and CDR2 (germline): MGHRA, YSYEKL. The CDR3 is made up of 17 amino acids. Trimming removed 2 bases from V and 2 bases from J; junction bases left unmatched: 10.

This clone has a handful of counts. The genes are TRBV4-1 and TRBJ2-7; 9 bases line up with TRBD2. Germline V gene data show CDR1 as MGHRA and CDR2 as YSYEKL. CDR3 length equals 16 residues. Germline trimming cut 0 bases from V and 3 bases from J; bases unmatched to any gene: 6. In DNA, the CDR3 is TGCGCCAGCAGCCAAGAGCCCCTAGCGGGACTCTACGAGCAGTACTTC. Amino acid sequence: CASSQEPLAGLYEQYF.

This clone was seen only a few times. The gene calls are TRBV19 and TRBJ2-2; D gene uncertain. The CDR3 totals 15 residues. CDR1 is LNHDA, CDR2 SQIVND, per germline (reference sequence). V lost 5 bases and J 3 bases, leaving 13 bases between the germline ends. The CDR3 coding sequence is TGTGCCAGTAGTGGAATAGCCTTGGACACCGGGGAGCTGTTTTTT. It translates to CASSGIALDTGELFF.

The chain joins TRBV5-1 to TRBJ2-5, with D maybe TRBD1 (5 bases). This CDR3 is 12 amino acids long. Germline values: CDR1 SGHRS, CDR2 YFSETQ. V was cut by 4 bases and J by 5 bases, with 9 bases left in between. The CDR3 nucleotides read TGCGCCAGCAGCCCAGGGTGGGAGACCCAGTACTTC. Amino acids: CASSPGWETQYF.

The chain joins TRBV28 to TRBJ2-5; 10 bases match TRBD2. The CDR3 spans 18 residues. J gave up 3 bases and V 3 bases, and 13 bases lay outside the gene matches. Germline V gene data show CDR1 as MDHEN and CDR2 as SYDVKM. The DNA for the CDR3 is TGTGCCAGCAGTTTGGGCAGAAACCTTCTAGCGGGAGAAGAGACCCAGTACTTC. Protein: CASSLGRNLLAGEETQYF.

The rearrangement joins TRBV5-1 to TRBJ1-2; 8 bases are a match to TRBD1. This CDR3 has 16 residues. Looked up from germline, CDR1 is SGHRS and CDR2 is YFSETQ. J lost 1 base, V lost 0 bases, and 5 bases had no gene match. Here the CDR3 DNA reads TGCGCCAGCAGCTTGGTGCAGGGGGCAGGTAACTATGGCTACACCTTC. Its translation is CASSLVQGAGNYGYTF.

The chain combines TRBV5-1 with TRBJ1-2; D not resolved. Trimming shortened V by 7 bases and J by 4 bases, and 14 bases separated the two germline ends. The CDR3 is 13 amino acids. The germline V gene has CDR1 SGHRS and CDR2 YFSETQ. The CDR3: CASGLRRGYGYTF. In DNA form, the CDR3 reads TGCGCCAGCGGATTGAGGCGGGGCTATGGCTACACCTTC.